Below, one T cell receptor (beta chain) is given with its context. Its antigen is as yet unknown. This record belongs to a study of T cell responses to AZD1222 COVID-19 vaccine. General study results and limits: Without day 14 samples, only post-peak T cell repertoires were studied. Only a handful of AZD1222 recipients tested seropositive at baseline. Dominant CD4 TCR responses targeted spike regions 160-218 and 743-854.

TCRdb's copy holds only in-frame clones and misses some; the assay was immunoSEQ multiplex PCR. The sample shows under 150,000 clones, 75% to 95% of them seen only once. This clonotype was sampled from an adult in good health. Sequencing was performed on peripheral blood, taken on day 0 of AZD1222 vaccination.

The chain's CDR3 is CASSAQGTEQFF. The CDR3 bases are TGTGCCAGCAGCGCTCAAGGCACTGAGCAGTTCTTC. The J gene is TRBJ2-1, the V gene TRBV7-9; no clear D gene. Germline lookup yields CDR1 SEHNR and CDR2 FQNEAQ (reference sequence). The CDR3 totals 12 residues. V was shortened by 5 bases and J by 9 bases, with 11 bases between the two germline ends.